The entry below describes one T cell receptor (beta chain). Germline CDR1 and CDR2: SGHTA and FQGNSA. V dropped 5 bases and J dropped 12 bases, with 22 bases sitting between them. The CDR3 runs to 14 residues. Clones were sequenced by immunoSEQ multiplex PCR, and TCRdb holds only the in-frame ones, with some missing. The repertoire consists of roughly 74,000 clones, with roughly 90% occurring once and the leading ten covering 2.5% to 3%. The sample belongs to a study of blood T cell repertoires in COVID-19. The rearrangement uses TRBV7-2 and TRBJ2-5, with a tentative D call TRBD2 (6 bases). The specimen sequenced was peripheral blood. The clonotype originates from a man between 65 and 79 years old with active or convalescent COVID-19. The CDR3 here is CASSNFISGRGKYF. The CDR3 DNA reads TGTGCCAGCAGCAACTTTATATCCGGGCGCGGGAAGTACTTC.